The clone carrying this T cell receptor (beta chain) was counted at least ten times. This entry belongs to a study of early T cells in non-severe SARS-CoV-2 infection. The CDR3 loop spans 18 amino acids. CDR1 SGHRS and CDR2 YFSETQ come from the germline V gene. V gave up 4 bases and J gave up 1 base; unmatched junction bases: 7. In the library, individual cDNA molecules carried attached unique molecular identifiers. TCRdb re-called the 5' RACE reads through MiXCR, storing one row per CDR3 protein. The data contain around 82,000 distinct CDR3 sequences, 14% to 15% of them singletons. The source of this sequence is an adult who was a healthcare worker with PCR-confirmed SARS-CoV-2 infection or an uninfected control (not recorded which). The J gene is TRBJ2-5, the V gene TRBV5-1; 16 bases match TRBD2. The sample comprised whole blood. The CDR3 bases are TGCGCCAGCAGCATGGGACTAGCGGGGGGGATTTCCCAAGAGACCCAGTACTTC. Its protein is CASSMGLAGGISQETQYF.